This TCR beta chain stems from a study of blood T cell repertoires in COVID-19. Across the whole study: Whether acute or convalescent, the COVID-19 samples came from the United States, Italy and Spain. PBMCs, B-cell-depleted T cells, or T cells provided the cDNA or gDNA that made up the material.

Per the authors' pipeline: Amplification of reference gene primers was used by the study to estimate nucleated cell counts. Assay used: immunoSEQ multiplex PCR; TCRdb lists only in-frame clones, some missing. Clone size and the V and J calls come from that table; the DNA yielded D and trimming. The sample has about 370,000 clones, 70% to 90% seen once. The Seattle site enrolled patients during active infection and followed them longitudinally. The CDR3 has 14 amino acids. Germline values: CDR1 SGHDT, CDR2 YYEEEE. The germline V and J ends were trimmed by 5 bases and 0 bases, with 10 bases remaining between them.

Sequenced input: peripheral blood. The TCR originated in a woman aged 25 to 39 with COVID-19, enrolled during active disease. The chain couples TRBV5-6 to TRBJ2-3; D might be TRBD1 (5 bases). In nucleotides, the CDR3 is TGTGCCAGCAGAACGACAGTTAGCACAGATACGCAGTATTTT. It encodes CASRTTVSTDTQYF.